This T cell receptor (beta chain) was retrieved from a study of tumor and adjacent non-tumor tissue in lung cancer (dated by TCRdb to 2017 to 2018). Describing the broader study: Patients with adenocarcinoma (about 12), squamous cell carcinoma (2) and small cell lung cancer (1) were included in the cohort. Ages among the roughly 15 patients ranged from about 31 to 76 years, there were around ten men and 5 women, and disease was at TNM stage I to III. In total, sequencing yielded approximately 130,000,000 productive TCRbeta reads, which works out to an average of about 3.9 million reads per sample. Using bulk TCRbeta repertoires from some 14 lung cancer patients, the study set lung tumor tissue side by side with matched distant non-tumor lung tissue. Some 30 paired specimens, one tumor and one normal lung sample per patient, were profiled by TCRbeta CDR3 sequencing. What the study reported, not specific to this receptor: Because peripheral blood was not sequenced, the blood TCRbeta repertoires of the lung cancer patients in the study went unexamined. The top 100 clones accounted for a significantly larger cumulative portion of the repertoire in normal lung than in tumor tissue. TCR diversity (inverse Simpson) was significantly higher in tumor than in normal lung tissue (431.37 vs 166.20, P = 0.0075, Mann-Whitney U test). The methods do not name the sequencing platform or mention unique molecular identifiers. Significantly higher TCR diversity was found in younger patients, and higher tumor TCR diversity was associated with shorter overall and disease-free survival. Only roughly 14 patients were included in the cohort, and the need for larger samples and more detailed clinical data was noted by the authors.

The library was generated by multiplex PCR. Sequencer: Illumina HiSeq 2500. TCRbeta libraries were constructed through three rounds of nested PCR with primers (Table S4) according to protocols adapted from ARM-PCR. PCR products of 200-500 bp were gel-excised and purified with the QIAquick gel extraction kit before sequencing. In the original analysis: Trimmomatic was used to clean the reads, FLASH was used to merge the reads into complete CDR3 sequences, and MiTCR was used to assign the reads to V(D)J germline segments. VDJtools was used to compute clonal diversity as the inverse Simpson's index. In-frame sequences lacking a premature stop codon were counted as productive reads. The public reads were run again by TCRdb, first through fastp at Q25 and then through MiXCR, and only productive beta chains were kept. Rows are combined by CDR3 protein, so each entry shows the most common genes and DNA. TCRdb assigned the V and J calls; the authors' analysis was not used. The sample records approximately 70,000 distinct CDR3 sequences, around 78% of which are singletons. The ten largest clones capture 28% of the sample.

The CDR3 contains 13 residues, cysteine and phenylalanine counted. The DNA shown is the 39-base CDR3, in frame from base 1. Per the germline V gene (reference sequence), SGHNT is the CDR1 and YYREEE is the CDR2. In regard to this clonotype: This receptor's antigen is unknown. At one end, the junction sequence differs from germline, possibly due to a read error.

RNA was extracted from bulk unsorted tissue and checked for quality with a NanoDrop ND-1000 and an Agilent 2100. Donors were newly diagnosed lung cancer patients admitted for thoracic surgery in China between August and November 2014, without prior chemotherapy. Patients with previous radiotherapy or chemotherapy, or with another concurrent cancer, were excluded from the study. Pieces of surgical tissue measuring roughly 1-2 cm3 were kept in RNAlater solution and stored at -80 degrees C until use. The sequence came from a man between 60 and 70 years old with non-small cell lung cancer. The chain uses TRBV5-4 and TRBJ2-1, with no reliable assignment of the D segment. The sample consisted of lung tumor tissue. CDR3 sequence: CPSSLGLRNEQFF. The DNA is TGTCCCAGCAGCTTGGGGTTAAGGAATGAACAGTTCTTC.